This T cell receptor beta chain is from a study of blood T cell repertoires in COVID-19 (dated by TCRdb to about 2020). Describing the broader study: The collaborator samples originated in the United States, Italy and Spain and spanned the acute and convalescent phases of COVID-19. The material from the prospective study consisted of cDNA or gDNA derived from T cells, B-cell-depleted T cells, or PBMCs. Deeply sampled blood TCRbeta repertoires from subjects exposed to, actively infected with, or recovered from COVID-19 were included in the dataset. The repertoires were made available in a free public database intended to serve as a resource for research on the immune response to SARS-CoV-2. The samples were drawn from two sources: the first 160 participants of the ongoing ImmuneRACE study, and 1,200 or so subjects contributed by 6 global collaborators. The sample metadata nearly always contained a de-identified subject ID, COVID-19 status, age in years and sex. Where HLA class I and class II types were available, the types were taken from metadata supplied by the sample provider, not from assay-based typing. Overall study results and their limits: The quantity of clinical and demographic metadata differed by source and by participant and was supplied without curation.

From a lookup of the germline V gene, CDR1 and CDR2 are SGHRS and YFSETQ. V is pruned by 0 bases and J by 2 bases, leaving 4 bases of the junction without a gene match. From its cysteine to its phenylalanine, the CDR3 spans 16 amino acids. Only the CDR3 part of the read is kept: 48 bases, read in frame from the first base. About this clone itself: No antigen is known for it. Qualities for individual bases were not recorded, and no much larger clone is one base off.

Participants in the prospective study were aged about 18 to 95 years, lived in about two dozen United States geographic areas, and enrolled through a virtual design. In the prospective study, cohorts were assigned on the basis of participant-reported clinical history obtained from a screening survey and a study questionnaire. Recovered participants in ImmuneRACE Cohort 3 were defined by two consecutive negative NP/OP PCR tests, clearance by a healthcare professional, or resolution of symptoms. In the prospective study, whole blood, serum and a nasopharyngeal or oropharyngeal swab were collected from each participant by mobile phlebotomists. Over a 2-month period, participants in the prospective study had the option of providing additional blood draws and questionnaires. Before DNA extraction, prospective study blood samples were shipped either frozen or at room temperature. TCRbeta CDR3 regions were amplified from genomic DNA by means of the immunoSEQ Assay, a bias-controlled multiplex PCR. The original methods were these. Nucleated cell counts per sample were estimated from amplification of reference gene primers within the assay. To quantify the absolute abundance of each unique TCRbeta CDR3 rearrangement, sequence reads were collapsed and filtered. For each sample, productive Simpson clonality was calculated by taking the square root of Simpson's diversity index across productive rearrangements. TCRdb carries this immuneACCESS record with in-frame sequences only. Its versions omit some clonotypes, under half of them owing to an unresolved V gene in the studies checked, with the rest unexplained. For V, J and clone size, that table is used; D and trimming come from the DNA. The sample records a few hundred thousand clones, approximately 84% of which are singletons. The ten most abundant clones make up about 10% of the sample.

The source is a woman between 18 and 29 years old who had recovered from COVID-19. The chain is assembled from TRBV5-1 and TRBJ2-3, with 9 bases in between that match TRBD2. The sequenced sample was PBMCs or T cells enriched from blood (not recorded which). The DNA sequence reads TGCGCCAGCAGCTTGGACGGCGGGAGGGCCACAGATACGCAGTATTTT. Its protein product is CASSLDGGRATDTQYF.